The T cell receptor (beta chain) described here comes from a study of shared clonotypes between healthy human individuals. Each replicate PCR on the sorted subsets used 200 to 250 ng DNA (roughly 32,000 T cell genomes). Libraries were prepared by immunoSEQ multiplex PCR; TCRdb keeps only in-frame clonotypes and omits some of them. This sample has over 2 million clones, with around 95% found just once. Every contributor of samples was a Caucasian grown-up residing in Nashville, Tennessee. CD4+ cells yielded CD45RA+ naive and CD45RA-negative memory subsets. The sequencing sample was made of naive CD4+ T cells sorted from blood. Stated subset: CD45RA+ positively selected. The TCR sequence derives from a man between 18 and 35 years old in good health.

The CDR3 sequence: CASSSVGLGNTEAFF. The CDR3 DNA sequence: TGCGCCAGCAGCTCGGTGGGACTCGGGAACACTGAAGCTTTCTTT. The rearrangement links TRBV5-1 to TRBJ1-1, with D perhaps TRBD1 (5 bases). The V end was cut by 3 bases, the J end by 1 base, with 13 bases between. The CDR3 length is 15 residues. CDR1 SGHRS and CDR2 YFSETQ come from the germline V gene.